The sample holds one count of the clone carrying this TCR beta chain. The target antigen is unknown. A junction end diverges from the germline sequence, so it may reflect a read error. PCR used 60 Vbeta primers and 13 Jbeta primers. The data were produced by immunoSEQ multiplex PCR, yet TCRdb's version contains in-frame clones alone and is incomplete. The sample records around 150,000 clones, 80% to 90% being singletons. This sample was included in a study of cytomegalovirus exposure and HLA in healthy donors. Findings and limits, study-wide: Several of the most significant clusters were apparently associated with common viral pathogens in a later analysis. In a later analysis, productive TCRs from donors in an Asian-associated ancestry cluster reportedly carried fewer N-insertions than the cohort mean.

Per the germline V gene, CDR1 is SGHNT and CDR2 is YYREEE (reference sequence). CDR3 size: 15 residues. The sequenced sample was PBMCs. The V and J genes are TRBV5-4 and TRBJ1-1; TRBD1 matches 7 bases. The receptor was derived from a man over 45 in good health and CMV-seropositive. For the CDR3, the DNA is TGTGCCAGCAGCGGTGGACAGGAGGGAAACACTGGAGCTTTCTTT. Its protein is CASSGGQEGNTGAFF.